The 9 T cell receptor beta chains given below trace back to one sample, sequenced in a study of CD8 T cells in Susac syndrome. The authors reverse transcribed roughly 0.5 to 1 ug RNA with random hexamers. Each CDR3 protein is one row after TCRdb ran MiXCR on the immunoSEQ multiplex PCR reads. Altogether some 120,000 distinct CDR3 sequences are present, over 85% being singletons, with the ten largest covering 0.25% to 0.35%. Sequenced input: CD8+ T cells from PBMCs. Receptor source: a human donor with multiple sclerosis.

The CDR3 here is CASIYQVKDEQYV. DNA for the CDR3: TGTGCCAGCATATACCAGGTTAAGGACGAGCAGTACGTC. The gene calls are TRBV2 and TRBJ2-7; D gene ambiguous. Germline CDR1 reads SNHLY; CDR2 reads FYNNEI. The CDR3 is made up of 13 amino acids. The germline V and J ends were trimmed by 7 bases and 5 bases, with 15 bases remaining between them.

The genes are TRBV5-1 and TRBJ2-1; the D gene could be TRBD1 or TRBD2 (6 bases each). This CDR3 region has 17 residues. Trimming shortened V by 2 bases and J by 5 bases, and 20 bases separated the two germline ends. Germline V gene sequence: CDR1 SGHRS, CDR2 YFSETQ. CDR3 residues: CASSLPPTGGRDNEQFF. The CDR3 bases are TGCGCCAGCAGCTTACCCCCCACCGGGGGCAGGGACAATGAGCAGTTCTTC.

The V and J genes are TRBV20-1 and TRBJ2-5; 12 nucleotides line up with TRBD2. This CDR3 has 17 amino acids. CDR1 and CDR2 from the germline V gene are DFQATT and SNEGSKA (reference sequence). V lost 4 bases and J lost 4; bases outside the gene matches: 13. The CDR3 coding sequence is TGCAGTGCTAAAGTGGGGCTAGCGGGAGGGCCTAGAGAGACCCAGTACTTC. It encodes CSAKVGLAGGPRETQYF.

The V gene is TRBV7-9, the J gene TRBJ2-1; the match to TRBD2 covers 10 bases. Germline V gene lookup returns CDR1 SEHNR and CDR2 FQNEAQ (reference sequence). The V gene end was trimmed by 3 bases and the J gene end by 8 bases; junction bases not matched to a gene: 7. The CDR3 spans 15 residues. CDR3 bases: TGTGCCAGCAGCTTTCAGCGGGGGGGCCTCGATGAGCAGTTCTTC. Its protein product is CASSFQRGGLDEQFF.

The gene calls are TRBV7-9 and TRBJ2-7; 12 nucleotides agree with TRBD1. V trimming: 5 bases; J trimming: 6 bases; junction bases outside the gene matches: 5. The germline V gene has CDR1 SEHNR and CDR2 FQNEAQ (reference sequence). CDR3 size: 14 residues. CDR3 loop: CASSLRDRGPEQYV. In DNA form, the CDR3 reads TGTGCCAGCAGCCTCCGGGACAGGGGGCCCGAGCAGTACGTC.

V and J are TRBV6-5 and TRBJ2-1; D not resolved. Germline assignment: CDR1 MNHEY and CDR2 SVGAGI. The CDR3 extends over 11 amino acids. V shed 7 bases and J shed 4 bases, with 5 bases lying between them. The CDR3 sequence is CASTVYNEQFF. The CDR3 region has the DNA TGTGCCAGCACAGTATACAATGAGCAGTTCTTC.

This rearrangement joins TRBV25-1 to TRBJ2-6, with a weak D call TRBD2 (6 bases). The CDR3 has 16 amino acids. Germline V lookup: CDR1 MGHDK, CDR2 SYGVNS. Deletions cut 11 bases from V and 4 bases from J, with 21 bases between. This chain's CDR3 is CASGRGTDLGANVLTF. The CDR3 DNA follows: TGTGCCTCGGGGCGGGGAACGGACCTCGGGGCCAACGTCCTGACTTTC.

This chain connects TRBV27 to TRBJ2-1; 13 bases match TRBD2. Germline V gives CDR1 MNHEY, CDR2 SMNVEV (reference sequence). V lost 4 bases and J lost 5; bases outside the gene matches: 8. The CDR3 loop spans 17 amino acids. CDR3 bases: TGTGCCAGCAGTTCCCTATACGGGACTAGCGGGGACAATGAGCAGTTCTTC. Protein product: CASSSLYGTSGDNEQFF.

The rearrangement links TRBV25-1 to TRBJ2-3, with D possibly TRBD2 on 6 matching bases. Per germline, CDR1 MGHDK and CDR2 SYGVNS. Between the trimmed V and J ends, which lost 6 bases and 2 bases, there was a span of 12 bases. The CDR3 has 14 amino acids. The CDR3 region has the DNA TGTGCCAGCAGCGGGACTCGTCACACAGATACGCAGTATTTT. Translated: CASSGTRHTDTQYF.